Below are 30 T cell receptor beta chains sequenced from a single sample in a study of cytomegalovirus exposure and HLA in healthy donors. The study ran its PCR with 60 Vbeta and 13 Jbeta primers. Only in-frame clones appear in the TCRdb table, and some are missing; sequencing was by immunoSEQ multiplex PCR. The sample records fewer than 250,000 clones, 60% to 80% being singletons. Sequencing was carried out using PBMCs. The receptor set was obtained from a woman between 18 and 30 years old in good health and CMV-seronegative.

On this clone: The CDR3 carries no conserved terminal phenylalanine or tryptophan, so it likely arises from a read error. It is unclear where the CDR3 begins or ends on the DNA, so no DNA is shown, and the CDR3 is as TCRdb lists it. The chain couples TRBV5-1 to TRBJ1-6. The CDR3 length equals 10 residues, ends included. Germline CDR1 and CDR2: SGHRS and YFSETQ. This CDR3 is CASRKQPGGD.

This chain joins TRBV11-1 and TRBJ1-2; TRBD1 matches at 9 bases. The germline V gene encodes CDR1 SGHAT and CDR2 FQDESV (reference sequence). V dropped 5 bases and J dropped 8; count of bases not matched to a gene: 6. There are 13 residues in the CDR3. The CDR3 here is CASSPGTGTGYTF. The CDR3 DNA follows: TGTGCCAGCAGCCCCGGGACAGGGACGGGCTACACCTTC.

This clone has only one observation. This chain connects TRBV19 to TRBJ2-4, with D maybe TRBD2 (6 bases). Germline V gene sequence: CDR1 LNHDA, CDR2 SQIVND (reference sequence). The ends were cut back, 3 bases at V and 1 base at J, with 10 bases in the middle. This CDR3 comprises 15 residues. CDR3 sequence reads: CASSIVEGAKNIQYF. The DNA of the CDR3 is TGTGCCAGTAGTATCGTGGAGGGGGCCAAAAACATTCAGTACTTC.

The chain carries TRBV2 and TRBJ1-1; a possible D gene is TRBD1 (6 bases). This CDR3 has 16 residues. V was trimmed by 7 bases and J by 5 bases, leaving 23 bases between them. CDR1 is SNHLY, CDR2 FYNNEI, per germline. The CDR3 protein is CASTVGGPGTVTEAFF. The CDR3 DNA reads TGTGCCAGCACCGTAGGGGGTCCGGGCACCGTAACTGAAGCTTTCTTT.

The table lists this clone with a few counts. The chain recombines TRBV19 with TRBJ1-2; no firm D call. V dropped 7 bases and J dropped 4 bases, with 13 bases sitting between them. Germline CDR1 is LNHDA and CDR2 is SQIVND (reference sequence). The CDR3 length is 13 residues. The CDR3, as DNA: TGTGCCAGTATCTCTGGAGCGGGCTATGGCTACACCTTC. Translating it yields CASISGAGYGYTF.

The chain has TRBV29-1 and TRBJ2-2, with D tentatively TRBD1 (6 bases). Looked up from germline, CDR1 is SQVTM and CDR2 is ANQGSEA. This CDR3 has 14 amino acids. V lost 4 bases and J lost 1, with 10 bases in between. The CDR3 region is CSVVGQMNTGELFF. CDR3 sequence (DNA): TGCAGCGTTGTAGGACAGATGAACACCGGGGAGCTGTTTTTT.

The V call is TRBV19, the J call TRBJ1-1, with D possibly being TRBD1 (6 bases). CDR1 is LNHDA and CDR2 is SQIVND in the germline V gene (reference sequence). The CDR3 contains 15 residues. V was clipped by 5 bases and J by 0 bases, with 13 bases between them. CDR3 bases: TGTGCCAGTAGTCCCCACACAGGGCTGAACACTGAAGCTTTCTTT. It is translated as CASSPHTGLNTEAFF.

The chain carries TRBV9 and TRBJ2-2; TRBD2 aligns across 9 bases. The length of the CDR3 is 18 residues. Germline V gene lookup returns CDR1 SGDLS and CDR2 YYNGEE. The V and J ends lost 0 bases and 6 bases, in that order; junction bases with no gene match: 12. The CDR3 coding sequence is TGTGCCAGCAGCGTAGCGGGGTCCTTCGGCGGGGGGGCCGGGGAGCTGTTTTTT. Protein product: CASSVAGSFGGGAGELFF.

This chain links TRBV21-1 with TRBJ2-3; whether TRBD2, the table's D call, matches the DNA was not checked. TRBV21-1 is recorded as a pseudogene. The CDR3 extends over 14 amino acids. The CDR3 region is CASSKWGETDTQYF. In DNA form, the CDR3 reads TGTGCCAGCAGCAAGTGGGGAGAAACAGATACGCAGTATTTT.

The rearrangement uses TRBV15 and TRBJ2-2, with a weak D call TRBD1 (5 bases). V was trimmed by 0 bases and J by 5 bases, leaving 10 bases between them. Germline V CDR1 and CDR2: LNHNV, YYDKDF (reference sequence). The CDR3 totals 15 residues. This CDR3 is CATSRDQTETGELFF. CDR3 in DNA: TGTGCCACCAGCAGAGATCAGACAGAAACCGGGGAGCTGTTTTTT.

The chain carries TRBV9 and TRBJ1-1; 11 bases agree with TRBD1. V trimming: 0 bases; J trimming: 7 bases; junction bases outside the gene matches: 5. This CDR3 is built from 15 residues. Germline V gene data show CDR1 as SGDLS and CDR2 as YYNGEE. CDR3 region: CASSVVTGQGGEAFF. The CDR3 DNA reads TGTGCCAGCAGCGTAGTAACGGGACAGGGGGGTGAAGCTTTCTTT.

This chain links TRBV9 with TRBJ2-7; 9 bases map to TRBD2. V lost 0 bases, J lost 0 bases, and 7 bases stayed unmatched. This CDR3 is 17 amino acids long. CDR1 is SGDLS and CDR2 is YYNGEE in the germline V gene. The DNA for the CDR3 is TGTGCCAGCAGCGTAGGGTGGGCGGGAGGGTCCTCCTACGAGCAGTACTTC. Translation: CASSVGWAGGSSYEQYF.

This clone has more than one count but fewer than ten. V gene TRBV28 combines with J gene TRBJ1-6, with 9 bases that match TRBD1. The V gene's germline CDR1 is MDHEN and CDR2 SYDVKM. CDR3 size: 16 residues. Trimming took 5 bases from V and 10 from J; bases not matched to a gene: 12. The CDR3 loop is CASSVTQGAYGSPLHF. Here the CDR3 DNA reads TGTGCCAGCAGTGTGACACAGGGGGCTTATGGGTCACCCCTCCACTTT.

V and J are TRBV5-5 and TRBJ2-4; 10 nucleotides align to TRBD1. Trimming at V came to 3 bases and at J to 15 bases, leaving 6 bases not matched to a gene. Germline V gives CDR1 SGHKS, CDR2 YYEKEE (reference sequence). The CDR3 runs 12 residues. CDR3 sequence reads: CASSSDRGVGYF. CDR3 nucleotide sequence: TGTGCCAGCAGCTCGGACAGGGGGGTGGGGTACTTC.

V and J are TRBV6-5 and TRBJ2-5, with 12 bases matching TRBD2. Unmatched junction bases numbered 4, after V lost 6 bases and J lost 5 bases. This CDR3 contains 14 residues. CDR1 and CDR2 (germline): MNHEY, SVGAGI. CDR3 bases: TGTGCCAGCAGCCTAGCGGGAGGGGGGGAGACCCAGTACTTC. Translating it yields CASSLAGGGETQYF.

The chain couples TRBV15 to TRBJ2-2; perhaps TRBD1 as D (6 bases). Trimming cost V 4 bases and J 2 bases, with 11 bases left between them. CDR3 length: 15 amino acids. Germline V gene data show CDR1 as LNHNV and CDR2 as YYDKDF (reference sequence). CDR3 sequence (DNA): TGTGCCACCAGCATGGACAGCAAAAACACCGGGGAGCTGTTTTTT. Translation: CATSMDSKNTGELFF.

About this clone itself: Compared with germline, one end of the junction differs, possibly owing to a read error. Different DNA sequences within this sample yield the same CDR3. V usage is TRBV25-1 and J usage is TRBJ1-1; 7 bases are a match to TRBD1. CDR3 length: 15 residues. CDR1 MGHDK and CDR2 SYGVNS come from the germline V gene. CDR3 amino acids: CASSDMTGRNTEAFF. The CDR3 region has the DNA TGTGCCAGCAGTGACATGACAGGGCGGAACACTGAGGCTTTCTTT.

This sequence joins TRBV30 and TRBJ1-2; 9 bases match TRBD1. V shed 5 bases, J shed 2 bases, and the junction held 0 bases outside the gene matches. Germline loops: CDR1 GTSNPN, CDR2 SVGIG (reference sequence). The CDR3 contains 12 residues. The CDR3 DNA reads TGTGCCTGGGGGACAGGGAACTATGGCTACACCTTC. Translating it yields CAWGTGNYGYTF.

The chain uses TRBV7-9 and TRBJ1-5, with D hard to call. Trimming stripped 3 bases from V and 6 bases from J, with 6 bases between. Per germline, CDR1 SEHNR and CDR2 FQNEAQ (reference sequence). This CDR3 is 12 amino acids long. Written as DNA, the CDR3 is TGTGCCAGCAGCTTGGCAAGTCAGCCCCAGCATTTT. Translation gives CASSLASQPQHF.

CDR3 in DNA: TGTGCCAGCAGCTGGACAGGAGGGATAAACAATCAGCCCCAGCATTTT. Translating gives CASSWTGGINNQPQHF. V usage is TRBV5-6 and J usage is TRBJ1-5, with TRBD1 matching over 7 bases. V shed 3 bases, J shed 3 bases, and the junction held 9 bases outside the gene matches. Germline V CDR1 and CDR2: SGHDT, YYEEEE. The CDR3 has 16 amino acids. Drawing the rest from reference TRBV5-6 and TRBJ1-5, the complete variable domain is DAGVTQSPTHLIKTRGQQVTLRCSPKSGHDTVSWYQQALGQGPQFIFQYYEEEERQRGNFPDRFSGHQFPNYSSELNVNALLLGDSALYLCASSWTGGINNQPQHFGDGTRLSIL.

The gene calls are TRBV5-1 and TRBJ2-7; TRBD2 agrees at 7 bases. The germline gives CDR1 SGHRS, CDR2 YFSETQ. After removal of 0 bases from V and 3 bases from J, the junction contained 6 bases not matched to a gene. This CDR3 contains 15 residues. CDR3 DNA sequence: TGCGCCAGCAGCTTGGCCCCCGGGGGGTACTACGAGCAGTACTTC. As protein: CASSLAPGGYYEQYF.

The chain recombines TRBV6-5 with TRBJ2-5, with 8 bases lining up with TRBD2. The germline V gene encodes CDR1 MNHEY and CDR2 SVGAGI. The CDR3 length is 15 residues. V gave up 4 bases and J gave up 2 bases; unmatched junction bases: 6. In nucleotides, the CDR3 is TGTGCCAGCAGTTCCCGGGTAGCGGGACAAGAGACCCAGTACTTC. Its translation is CASSSRVAGQETQYF.

This chain links TRBV25-1 with TRBJ1-2, with TRBD1 as a possible D gene (5 bases). Germline CDR1 reads MGHDK; CDR2 reads SYGVNS. Trimming removed 8 bases from V and 2 bases from J, with 9 bases in between. This CDR3 has 12 amino acids. For the CDR3, the DNA is TGTGCCAGCTCACAGGCGAACTATGGCTACACCTTC. This translates into CASSQANYGYTF.

V gene TRBV28 combines with J gene TRBJ2-7; D may be TRBD1 (6 bases). The CDR3 covers 16 residues. V shed 5 bases and J shed 0 bases, with 17 bases lying between them. Looked up from germline, CDR1 is MDHEN and CDR2 is SYDVKM. CDR3 amino acids: CASSDTPGHSSYEQYF. The CDR3 DNA reads TGTGCCAGCAGTGATACTCCGGGACATAGCTCCTACGAGCAGTACTTC.

This chain links TRBV4-3 with TRBJ2-1; a weak D match, TRBD1 (5 bases). Trimming shortened V by 5 bases and J by 7 bases, and 12 bases separated the two germline ends. This CDR3 contains 13 residues. The germline V gene has CDR1 LGHNA and CDR2 YSLEER. CDR3 nucleotides: TGCGCCAGCAGCTTTCAGGGAAATAATGAGCAGTTCTTC. Translation gives CASSFQGNNEQFF.

This chain links TRBV23-1 with TRBJ2-7; 8 nucleotides agree with TRBD2. TRBV23-1 is labeled an ORF, and its function is uncertain. The CDR3 is 22 residues long. V trimming: 1 base; J trimming: 0 bases; junction bases outside the gene matches: 23. Here the CDR3 reads CASSQLRRPPYSAGGASYEQYF. CDR3 nucleotides: TGCGCCAGCAGTCAATTGAGGCGGCCCCCATACTCCGCGGGGGGTGCCTCCTACGAGCAGTACTTC.

This clone was counted between two and nine times. This chain links TRBV5-1 with TRBJ1-1; the D gene is possibly TRBD1 (5 bases). The germline V and J ends were trimmed by 7 bases and 0 bases, with 10 bases remaining between them. The CDR3 is 13 amino acids. Germline CDR1 and CDR2: SGHRS and YFSETQ. The CDR3, as DNA: TGCGCCAGCCAGGGTACAGTGAACACTGAAGCTTTCTTT. This gives the protein CASQGTVNTEAFF.

V is TRBV9 and J is TRBJ2-4; TRBD1 agrees at 8 bases. J was trimmed by 3 bases and V by 2 bases; bases with no gene match: 4. Germline V lookup: CDR1 SGDLS, CDR2 YYNGEE. This CDR3 is built from 15 residues. CDR3 protein: CASSVGTGGKNIQYF. In DNA, the CDR3 is TGTGCCAGCAGCGTCGGGACAGGAGGCAAAAACATTCAGTACTTC.

The chain has TRBV6-4 and TRBJ1-1, with D maybe TRBD1 (6 bases). The CDR3 loop spans 13 amino acids. The germline V gene encodes CDR1 MRHNA and CDR2 SNTAGT. Trimming removed 6 bases from V and 5 bases from J, with 13 bases in between. Here the CDR3 reads CASSEIRGTEAFF. CDR3 DNA: TGTGCCAGCAGCGAAATCAGGGGTACTGAAGCTTTCTTT.

The V gene is TRBV9, the J gene TRBJ2-7; possible D gene TRBD2, 6 bases. The V end lost 0 bases, the J end lost 6 bases, and 13 bases lay between the germline ends. Looked up from germline, CDR1 is SGDLS and CDR2 is YYNGEE. The CDR3 runs 14 residues. The CDR3 loop reads CASSVGGDDGEQYF. The CDR3 coding sequence is TGTGCCAGCAGCGTAGGGGGGGACGATGGCGAGCAGTACTTC.